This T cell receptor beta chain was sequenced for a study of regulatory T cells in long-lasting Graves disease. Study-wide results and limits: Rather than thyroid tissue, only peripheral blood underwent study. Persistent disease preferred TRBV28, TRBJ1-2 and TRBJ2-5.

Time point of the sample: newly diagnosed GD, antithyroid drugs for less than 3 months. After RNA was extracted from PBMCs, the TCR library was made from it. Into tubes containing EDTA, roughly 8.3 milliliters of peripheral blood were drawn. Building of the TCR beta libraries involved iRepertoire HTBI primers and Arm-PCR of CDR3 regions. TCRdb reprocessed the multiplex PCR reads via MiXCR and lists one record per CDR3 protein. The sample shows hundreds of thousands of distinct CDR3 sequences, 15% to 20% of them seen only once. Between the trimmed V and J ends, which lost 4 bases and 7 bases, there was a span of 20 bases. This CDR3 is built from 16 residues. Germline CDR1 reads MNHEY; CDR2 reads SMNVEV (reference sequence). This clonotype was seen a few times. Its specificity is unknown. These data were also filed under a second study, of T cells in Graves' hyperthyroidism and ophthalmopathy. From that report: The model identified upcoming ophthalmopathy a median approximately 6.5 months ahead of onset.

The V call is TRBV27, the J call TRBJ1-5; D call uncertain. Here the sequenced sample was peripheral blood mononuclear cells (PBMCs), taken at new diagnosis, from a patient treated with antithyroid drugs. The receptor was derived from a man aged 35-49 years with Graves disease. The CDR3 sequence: CASSSTRGETKQPQHF. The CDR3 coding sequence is TGTGCCAGCAGTTCTACTCGGGGAGAAACAAAGCAGCCCCAGCATTTT.